The clone carrying this T cell receptor (beta chain) has more than one count but fewer than ten. There are 15 residues in the CDR3. Germline CDR1 reads SGHTA; CDR2 reads FQGNSA. Trimming stripped 1 base from V and 2 bases from J, with 10 bases between. The data originate from a study of blood T cells in healthy people across ages. Combining a sample-barcoded 5' primer with a J-beta primer mix, a second PCR ran for roughly 6 to 12 cycles. MiXCR, applied by TCRdb to the 5' RACE reads, yields one record per CDR3 protein. The profile covers 1,500,000 or so distinct CDR3 sequences, with approximately 60% appearing a single time and 5.5% to 8% taken by the ten largest.

This chain connects TRBV7-2 to TRBJ2-3; tentative D call: TRBD2 (6 bases). The specimen was blood. The source of this sequence is a man aged 18 to 30 in good health. This CDR3 is CASSLVGGNTDTQYF. CDR3 coding DNA: TGTGCCAGCAGCTTAGTTGGAGGGAACACAGATACGCAGTATTTT.